One sample yielded the 18 T cell receptor beta chains listed below, sequenced in a study of blood T cell repertoires in COVID-19. The data were produced by immunoSEQ multiplex PCR, yet TCRdb's version contains in-frame clones alone and is incomplete. The repertoire holds more than 250,000 clones, with roughly 84% as singletons. Sequenced material: peripheral blood. All receptors come from a man aged 50-60 years with active or convalescent COVID-19.

The chain is built from TRBV2 and TRBJ1-2; maybe TRBD1 (5 bases). Trimming removed 7 bases at V and 4 bases at J, with 16 bases between. There are 14 residues in the CDR3. Germline CDR1 SNHLY, CDR2 FYNNEI. CDR3 coding DNA: TGTGCCAGCACTCTTCGGGCAGGGCGCTATGGCTACACCTTC. Translating it yields CASTLRAGRYGYTF. The full variable domain, completed using reference TRBV2 and TRBJ1-2, is EPEVTQTPSHQVTQMGQEVILRCVPISNHLYFYWYRQILGQKVEFLVSFYNNEISEKSEIFDDQFSVERPDGSNFTLKIRSTKLEDSAMYFCASTLRAGRYGYTFGSGTRLTVV.

The V and J genes are TRBV29-1 and TRBJ1-1, with D possibly being TRBD1 (6 bases). Trimming shortened V by 2 bases and J by 4 bases, and 14 bases separated the two germline ends. The CDR3 runs to 14 residues. Germline V gene sequence: CDR1 SQVTM, CDR2 ANQGSEA. The chain's CDR3 is CSVERQQDSTEAFF. The CDR3 DNA reads as TGCAGCGTTGAACGGCAACAGGACAGCACTGAAGCTTTCTTT. The full variable domain, completed using reference TRBV29-1 and TRBJ1-1, is SAVISQKPSRDICQRGTSLTIQCQVDSQVTMMFWYRQQPGQSLTLIATANQGSEATYESGFVIDKFPISRPNLTFSTLTVSNMSPEDSSIYLCSVERQQDSTEAFFGQGTRLTVV.

This chain's CDR3 is CASTGTGKETQYF. The CDR3 DNA is TGTGCCAGCACCGGGACAGGCAAAGAGACCCAGTACTTC. The chain recombines TRBV6-5 with TRBJ2-5; 8 nucleotides match TRBD1. This CDR3 spans 13 amino acids. CDR1 and CDR2 (germline): MNHEY, SVGAGI. V gave up 7 bases and J gave up 3 bases; unmatched junction bases: 4.

V is TRBV4-3 and J is TRBJ1-5; D possibly corresponds to TRBD1 (6 bases). This CDR3 has 16 residues. Germline V gene data show CDR1 as LGHNA and CDR2 as YSLEER. Trimming stripped 4 bases from V and 0 bases from J, with 13 bases between. Here the CDR3 reads CASSPTGGGSNQPQHF. CDR3 sequence (DNA): TGCGCCAGCAGCCCCACGGGGGGCGGTAGCAATCAGCCCCAGCATTTT.

V and J are TRBV6-5 and TRBJ2-2; 8 positions agree with TRBD1. CDR1 and CDR2 (germline): MNHEY, SVGAGI. V shed 7 bases and J 3 bases; nucleotides not matched to a gene: 4. The CDR3 consists of 14 residues. Here the CDR3 DNA reads TGTGCCAGCATCGGGACAGGCCACACCGGGGAGCTGTTTTTT. This translates into CASIGTGHTGELFF.

The chain couples TRBV27 to TRBJ2-2, with D maybe TRBD2 (5 bases). From germline, CDR1 is MNHEY and CDR2 SMNVEV (reference sequence). V was cut by 2 bases and J by 0 bases, with 10 bases left in between. The CDR3 covers 16 residues. DNA of the CDR3: TGTGCCAGCAGTTTAGAGGGAAGACCGAACACCGGGGAGCTGTTTTTT. It encodes CASSLEGRPNTGELFF.

The gene calls are TRBV25-1 and TRBJ2-7; D gene uncertain. This CDR3 has 12 residues. The V gene's germline CDR1 is MGHDK and CDR2 SYGVNS. Trimming removed 6 bases from V and 2 bases from J, with 8 bases in between. Written as DNA, the CDR3 is TGTGCCAGCAGGCAGGCCACCTACGAGCAGTACTTC. Protein sequence: CASRQATYEQYF.

V usage is TRBV9 and J usage is TRBJ2-1, with TRBD2 matching over 7 bases. This CDR3 contains 14 residues. After removal of 5 bases from V and 5 bases from J, the junction contained 7 bases not matched to a gene. Looked up from germline, CDR1 is SGDLS and CDR2 is YYNGEE. CDR3 region: CASSAGDYNNEQFF. CDR3 DNA sequence: TGTGCCAGCAGTGCGGGGGACTACAACAATGAGCAGTTCTTC.

The chain links TRBV9 to TRBJ2-1; 8 nucleotides match TRBD2. The J segment lost 6 bases and the V segment lost 0 bases, leaving 5 bases of the junction unmatched. The germline V gene encodes CDR1 SGDLS and CDR2 YYNGEE. The CDR3 is 15 amino acids. DNA of the CDR3: TGTGCCAGCAGCGTAGGAAAGCGGGGGTTCAATGAGCAGTTCTTC. Translating it yields CASSVGKRGFNEQFF.

The rearrangement joins TRBV3-1 (or the pseudogene TRBV3-2) to TRBJ2-7; 8 positions agree with TRBD1. The J segment lost 2 bases and the V segment lost 2 bases, leaving 2 bases of the junction unmatched. The germline CDR1 and CDR2 sequences are LGHDT and YNNKEL (reference sequence). CDR3 size: 14 residues. CDR3 protein: CASSQRDRPYEQYF. The CDR3 DNA reads as TGTGCCAGCAGCCAACGGGACAGGCCCTACGAGCAGTACTTC.

This clone came up a few times. The genes are TRBV5-1 and TRBJ1-3, with a possible D match to TRBD1 (5 bases). This CDR3 has 15 amino acids. Trimming left V 0 bases short and J 3 bases short, with 10 bases between. Germline-derived CDR1 and CDR2 are SGHRS and YFSETQ. CDR3 sequence (DNA): TGCGCCAGCAGCTTGGAAGGGGCGGATGGAAACACCATATATTTT. The encoded protein is CASSLEGADGNTIYF.

Notes on this clone: Other nucleotide sequences in the sample specify the same CDR3. This chain connects TRBV12-3 or TRBV12-4 to TRBJ2-7; perhaps TRBD1 as D (6 bases). V was shortened by 5 bases and J by 1 base, with 9 bases between the two germline ends. The length of the CDR3 is 13 residues. The CDR3 region is CASSLTGSYEQYF. DNA of the CDR3: TGTGCCAGCAGTCTGACAGGTTCCTACGAGCAGTACTTC.

The chain employs TRBV11-3 and TRBJ2-5; TRBD1 matches at 10 bases. With V trimmed by 5 bases and J by 5 bases, 8 bases remained unmatched. CDR3 length equals 15 residues. The germline CDR1 and CDR2 sequences are SGHNT and YENEEA. The CDR3, as DNA: TGTGCCAGCAGCATCGGACAGGGGGAGTCGGAGACCCAGTACTTC. Residues: CASSIGQGESETQYF.

The sample holds a few counts of this clone. The chain combines TRBV5-4 with TRBJ1-2; D is ambiguous. This CDR3 contains 14 residues. In germline, CDR1 is SGHNT, CDR2 YYREEE (reference sequence). V was trimmed by 4 bases and J by 0 bases, leaving 10 bases between them. The CDR3 bases are TGTGCCAGCAGCCCCTCGGTTACTAACTATGGCTACACCTTC. It translates to CASSPSVTNYGYTF. The full variable domain, with the rest looked up from reference TRBV5-4 and TRBJ1-2, is ETGVTQSPTHLIKTRGQQVTLRCSSQSGHNTVSWYQQALGQGPQFIFQYYREEENGRGNFPPRFSGLQFPNYSSELNVNALELDDSALYLCASSPSVTNYGYTFGSGTRLTVV.

This clone appeared once. J is TRBJ1-1 and V is TRBV27; unclear D gene. The germline V gene has CDR1 MNHEY and CDR2 SMNVEV (reference sequence). The V and J ends lost 6 bases and 2 bases respectively, with 10 bases between them. This CDR3 region has 13 residues. The CDR3 region is CASRLVSNTEAFF. The CDR3 coding sequence is TGTGCCAGCAGGCTGGTCAGTAACACTGAAGCTTTCTTT.

V is TRBV28 and J is TRBJ2-1; 8 bases fit TRBD2. This CDR3 contains 16 residues. The V gene end was trimmed by 9 bases and the J gene end by 1 base; junction bases not matched to a gene: 11. From germline, CDR1 is MDHEN and CDR2 SYDVKM. The CDR3 DNA reads TGTGCCAGTAGAAGCAAGTTAGCGGGGTCCTACAATGAGCAGTTCTTC. This encodes CASRSKLAGSYNEQFF.

This chain connects TRBV11-1 to TRBJ1-2, with no clear D. The V end was cut by 1 base, the J end by 5 bases, with 5 bases between. The CDR3 totals 12 residues. Germline assignment: CDR1 SGHAT and CDR2 FQDESV (reference sequence). This CDR3 is CASSLDMYGYTF. The CDR3 DNA reads as TGTGCCAGCAGCTTAGATATGTATGGCTACACCTTC.

This chain joins TRBV6-5 and TRBJ2-7; a weak D match, TRBD1 (6 bases). Germline CDR1 and CDR2: MNHEY and SVGAGI. This CDR3 region has 13 residues. V was pared by 8 bases and J by 2 bases, with 13 bases between. CDR3 nucleotide sequence: TGTGCCAGCCTACAGGGCATTCCCTACGAGCAGTACTTC. It translates to CASLQGIPYEQYF.